A single T cell receptor beta chain is shown here with its context. The antigen this receptor binds is unknown. No qualities accompany the bases; no much larger clone lies one base away. Whole blood was collected in K2EDTA tubes by collaborating institutions according to the institutions' own protocols. For TCRbeta analysis, collaborator samples were shipped as frozen whole blood, as isolated PBMCs, or as DNA extracted from either sample type. The sample comes from a study of blood T cell repertoires in COVID-19 (TCRdb year 2020). Broadly, across the study: Samples from collaborators originated in the United States, Italy and Spain and spanned both the acute and convalescent phases of COVID-19. The material from the prospective study consisted of cDNA or gDNA derived from T cells, B-cell-depleted T cells, or PBMCs. Deeply sampled blood TCRbeta repertoires from subjects exposed to, actively infected with, or recovered from COVID-19 were included in the dataset. The repertoires were released in a freely available public database intended as a resource for research on the immune response to SARS-CoV-2. Samples were obtained from the ongoing ImmuneRACE study (first 160 participants) and from roughly 1,300 subjects provided by 6 global collaborators. A de-identified subject ID, COVID-19 status, age in years and sex were almost always included in the sample metadata. Where HLA class I and class II types were available, the types were taken from metadata supplied by the sample provider, not from assay-based typing.

The immunoSEQ Assay, a bias-controlled multiplex PCR, was used to amplify TCRbeta CDR3 regions from genomic DNA. In the authors' own workflow: The number of nucleated cells in each sample was estimated from the amplification of reference gene primers within the assay. To quantify the absolute abundance of each unique TCRbeta CDR3 rearrangement, sequence reads were collapsed and filtered. For each sample, productive Simpson clonality was calculated by taking the square root of Simpson's diversity index across productive rearrangements. This is the immuneACCESS table as TCRdb keeps it, with only in-frame sequences that have V and J called. A part of the clones is gone; compared with another copy, unresolved V genes explain less than half, and the rest is unexplained. V and J calls and clone size follow that table, whereas D and trimming were derived from the DNA. A total of 180,000 or so clones appear in this sample, roughly 84% of them only once. The ten biggest clones cover approximately 9.4% of the sample.

Study-level results and caveats: Clinical and demographic metadata were provided uncurated, with the amount varying by source and participant.

The TCR was taken from a woman of 80 years or more with acute or convalescent COVID-19. Input material: peripheral blood.

Here is the DNA: TGTGCCAGCAAACTAGGGCCCACGAACACTGAAGCTTTCTTT. This translates into CASKLGPTNTEAFF. The chain was built from TRBV6-5 and TRBJ1-1, with the identity of the D gene unclear. The germline V gene gives CDR1 as MNHEY and CDR2 as SVGAGI. Trimming takes 7 bases from V and 1 base from J, and the germline ends sit 13 bases apart. The CDR3 covers 14 residues, taking in both the cysteine and the phenylalanine. The read is trimmed to its CDR3 DNA, 42 bases read in frame from base 1.